The 29 T cell receptor beta chains in this list originate from one sample, sequenced in a study of low-dose radiotherapy and immunotherapy resistance in tumors. Time point meaning: after trial treatment. Treatment of the sample: LDRT plus nivolumab, ipilimumab, low-dose cyclophosphamide and aspirin (RACIN trial). With TRAV- and TRBV-specific primers, first-strand cDNA was made, covering the alpha and beta chains. The TCRs were subjected to amplification over roughly 18 PCR cycles employing a constant-region primer in conjunction with a V-primer adapter. TCRdb fed the reads into MiXCR, producing one record per CDR3 protein. The sample lists under 70,000 distinct CDR3 sequences, 20% to 25% occurring once. The input for sequencing was PBMCs, taken after low-dose radiotherapy plus immunotherapy. The receptors stem from a male donor with prostate cancer.

This clonotype was detected many times. The V gene is TRBV11-2, the J gene TRBJ2-1; TRBD2 matches at 13 bases. The CDR3 loop spans 18 amino acids. Germline CDR1 and CDR2: SGHAT and FQNNGV. The J segment lost 2 bases and the V segment lost 1 base, leaving 5 bases of the junction unmatched. This chain's CDR3 is CASSLGGTSGEAYNEQFF. The CDR3 DNA reads TGTGCCAGCAGCTTAGGCGGGACTAGCGGGGAAGCCTACAATGAGCAGTTCTTC. The full variable domain, in which reference TRBV11-2 and TRBJ2-1 provide the parts outside the CDR3, is EAGVAQSPRYKIIEKRQSVAFWCNPISGHATLYWYQQILGQGPKLLIQFQNNGVVDDSQLPKDRFSAERLKGVDSTLKIQPAKLEDSAVYLCASSLGGTSGEAYNEQFFGPGTRLTVL.

This clonotype came up many times. V usage is TRBV4-1 and J usage is TRBJ1-6; 9 nucleotides match TRBD1. The CDR3 spans 16 residues. CDR1 is MGHRA and CDR2 is YSYEKL in the germline V gene. With 6 bases clipped from V and 9 bases from J, the junction kept 12 bases outside the gene matches. The CDR3, as DNA: TGCGCCAGCAGGAGCTCCGGGACAGGGTTTCGTTCACCCCTCCACTTT. As protein: CASRSSGTGFRSPLHF.

The rearrangement links TRBV6-6 to TRBJ1-1; 7 bases map to TRBD1. The CDR3 is made up of 12 amino acids. Unmatched junction bases numbered 5, after V lost 8 bases and J lost 5 bases. CDR1 and CDR2 (germline): MNHNY, SVGAGI (reference sequence). This CDR3 reads CASGGGRTEAFF. CDR3 sequence (DNA): TGTGCCAGCGGAGGGGGCAGAACTGAAGCTTTCTTT.

This clonotype has a handful of counts. V gene TRBV14 combines with J gene TRBJ1-6; D not resolved. The CDR3 has 17 residues. Germline CDR1 is SGHDN and CDR2 is FVKESK. V lost 1 base and J 9 bases, leaving 19 bases between the germline ends. As DNA, the CDR3 is TGTGCCAGCAGCCAAGTTGGTGGTGGGTCTACCAGTTCACCCCTCCACTTT. This codes for CASSQVGGGSTSSPLHF.

By share of the sample, this clonotype is medium-sized. The chain has TRBV5-1 and TRBJ2-7; TRBD1 matches 10 bases. The CDR3 has 14 residues. Germline-derived CDR1 and CDR2 are SGHRS and YFSETQ. V was pared by 4 bases and J by 5 bases, with 6 bases of the junction left unmatched. CDR3: CASSTGQGVNEQYF. CDR3 nucleotide sequence: TGCGCCAGCAGCACAGGACAGGGGGTCAACGAGCAGTACTTC.

For this clonotype: This clone may be a read error of a much larger clone one base away. The chain is built from TRBV20-1 and TRBJ1-6; D may be TRBD1 (5 bases). Trimming cost V 8 bases and J 8 bases, with 16 bases left between them. The CDR3 runs 13 residues. The V gene's germline CDR1 is DFQATT and CDR2 SNEGSKA (reference sequence). The CDR3 sequence: CSRRTNRDSPLHF. The CDR3 DNA sequence: TGCAGTCGGAGGACAAACCGAGATTCACCCCTCCACTTT.

This clonotype was detected many times. This chain links TRBV27 with TRBJ2-1, with a weak D call TRBD1 (5 bases). Germline V gene data show CDR1 as MNHEY and CDR2 as SMNVEV (reference sequence). The length of the CDR3 is 14 residues. The V and J ends lost 4 bases and 4 bases respectively, with 11 bases between them. The CDR3 sequence is CASSSSRAYNEQFF. The CDR3 DNA sequence: TGTGCCAGCAGTTCCTCCAGGGCTTACAATGAGCAGTTCTTC.

This clonotype was observed many times. This rearrangement joins TRBV3-1 to TRBJ2-7, with TRBD1 as a possible D gene (6 bases). CDR3 length: 14 residues. The ends were cut back, 0 bases at V and 3 bases at J, with 9 bases in the middle. Germline V gene sequence: CDR1 LGHDT, CDR2 YNNKEL (reference sequence). The CDR3 bases are TGTGCCAGCAGCCAAGATTGGACAGTCTACGAGCAGTACTTC. It yields the protein CASSQDWTVYEQYF.

This clonotype was observed at least ten times. This sequence joins TRBV5-1 and TRBJ1-1, with 9 bases that match TRBD1. Germline V gene sequence: CDR1 SGHRS, CDR2 YFSETQ. V was pared by 4 bases and J by 4 bases, with 8 bases of the junction left unmatched. CDR3 length: 15 amino acids. The CDR3 coding sequence is TGCGCCAGCAGCATAGGACAGGGGTTCGGCACTGAAGCTTTCTTT. It translates to CASSIGQGFGTEAFF.

A remark on this clonotype: A read error is the likely source, as a far larger clone sits one nucleotide away. The DNA for the CDR3 is TGTGCCACCAGCGGACCGGGGACAGGGGGTCGCGAGCAGTTCTTC. It specifies CATSGPGTGGREQFF. The chain combines TRBV15 with TRBJ2-1; 11 nucleotides line up with TRBD1. With V trimmed by 5 bases and J by 10 bases, 10 bases remained unmatched. Germline V gene lookup returns CDR1 LNHNV and CDR2 YYDKDF (reference sequence). The CDR3 runs to 15 residues.

This clonotype showed up many times. This chain joins TRBV2 and TRBJ2-2, with 7 bases that match TRBD1. Germline V CDR1 and CDR2: SNHLY, FYNNEI. The CDR3 totals 16 residues. Unmatched junction bases numbered 6, after V lost 3 bases and J lost 2 bases. This CDR3 is CASSEGRQGNTGELFF. The DNA for the CDR3 is TGTGCCAGCAGTGAGGGCAGACAGGGAAACACCGGGGAGCTGTTTTTT.

This clonotype was seen ten or more times. This chain links TRBV6-1 with TRBJ2-7, with unresolved D. Trimming took 6 bases from V and 0 from J, leaving 9 bases between them. The CDR3 runs to 13 residues. Looked up from germline, CDR1 is MNHNS and CDR2 is SASEGT. CDR3 amino acids: CASSSHNSYEQYF. The DNA for the CDR3 is TGTGCCAGCAGCTCACACAACTCCTACGAGCAGTACTTC.

This clonotype has just a few counts. The V and J genes are TRBV7-2 and TRBJ1-2; 7 bases agree with TRBD1. The germline V gene encodes CDR1 SGHTA and CDR2 FQGNSA. With 5 bases clipped from V and 4 bases from J, the junction kept 4 bases outside the gene matches. CDR3 length equals 13 residues. The CDR3 sequence is CASSGDRPYGYTF. CDR3 nucleotides: TGTGCCAGCAGCGGGGACAGACCCTATGGCTACACCTTC.

This clonotype was counted at least ten times. This rearrangement joins TRBV19 to TRBJ2-3; D uncertain. V was clipped by 3 bases and J by 2 bases, with 12 bases between them. Germline loops: CDR1 LNHDA, CDR2 SQIVND (reference sequence). The CDR3 runs to 15 residues. The CDR3 nucleotides are TGTGCCAGTAGTATGTCGGCAGGTTCCACAGATACGCAGTATTTT. It encodes CASSMSAGSTDTQYF.

Ten or more counts support this clonotype. The chain employs TRBV20-1 and TRBJ1-4; D gene uncertain. This CDR3 region has 14 residues. Deletions cut 7 bases from V and 4 bases from J, with 16 bases between. In germline, CDR1 is DFQATT, CDR2 SNEGSKA (reference sequence). This CDR3 reads CSDFRSYFNEKLFF. The CDR3 bases are TGCAGTGATTTTAGGAGTTATTTTAATGAAAAACTGTTTTTT.

This clonotype has at least ten counts. This rearrangement joins TRBV9 to TRBJ1-1; D call uncertain. This CDR3 has 14 amino acids. Germline CDR1 and CDR2: SGDLS and YYNGEE. The germline V and J ends were trimmed by 2 bases and 5 bases, with 13 bases remaining between them. The chain's CDR3 is CASSVGSGGTEAFF. CDR3 DNA: TGTGCCAGCAGCGTGGGATCCGGCGGAACTGAAGCTTTCTTT.

The chain combines TRBV24-1 with TRBJ2-5; a weak D match, TRBD2 (6 bases). Germline CDR1 and CDR2: KGHDR and SFDVKD. This CDR3 is built from 16 residues. V shed 3 bases and J shed 4 bases, with 17 bases lying between them. CDR3 DNA: TGTGCCACCAGTGATAGCGGGCGAGGGGCCGGAGAGACCCAGTACTTC. It translates to CATSDSGRGAGETQYF.

At least ten counts were recorded for this clonotype. This chain links TRBV6-4 with TRBJ1-2, with unresolved D. Per germline, CDR1 MRHNA and CDR2 SNTAGT. V dropped 5 bases and J dropped 6 bases, with 4 bases sitting between them. This CDR3 is 10 amino acids long. The DNA for the CDR3 is TGTGCCAGCAGTAAGAATGGCTACACCTTC. Its protein product is CASSKNGYTF.

This clonotype was seen only a few times. A single base is all that separates this from a far larger clone, so a read error is likely. The V gene is TRBV15, the J gene TRBJ2-5; maybe TRBD1 (6 bases). V lost 0 bases and J lost 11, with 31 bases in between. CDR3 size: 19 residues. CDR1 and CDR2 (germline): LNHNV, YYDKDF (reference sequence). CDR3 sequence reads: CATSRDPQGMSAFYNEQYF. The CDR3 nucleotides read TGTGCCACCAGCAGAGATCCCCAGGGGATGTCCGCATTCTACAATGAGCAGTACTTC.

The V and J genes are TRBV5-6 and TRBJ2-7; D gene unclear. The germline gives CDR1 SGHDT, CDR2 YYEEEE. V lost 4 bases, J lost 8 bases, and 13 bases lay in between. The CDR3 length is 12 residues. CDR3 nucleotides: TGTGCCAGCAGCCGCTACGGGTTTAAGCAGTACTTC. It translates to CASSRYGFKQYF.

In this sample, this clonotype turned up many times. V and J are TRBV5-1 and TRBJ2-1, with D possibly called TRBD1 or TRBD2 (6 bases each). This CDR3 is 14 amino acids long. Germline CDR1 reads SGHRS; CDR2 reads YFSETQ. Trimming took 4 bases from V and 2 from J, leaving 10 bases between them. The CDR3 reads CASSRGLTYNEQFF. In DNA form, the CDR3 reads TGCGCCAGCAGCCGGGGGCTGACCTACAATGAGCAGTTCTTC.

This clonotype was seen ten or more times. The chain combines TRBV30 with TRBJ2-6; D remains ambiguous. CDR1 and CDR2 (germline): GTSNPN, SVGIG (reference sequence). This CDR3 region has 15 residues. V lost 2 bases and J 0 bases, leaving 8 bases between the germline ends. CDR3 protein: CAWSIFASGANVLTF. For the CDR3, the DNA is TGTGCCTGGAGTATTTTTGCCTCTGGGGCCAACGTCCTGACTTTC.

This clonotype was counted many times. The chain carries TRBV7-2 and TRBJ2-1; D unresolved. The V gene's germline CDR1 is SGHTA and CDR2 FQGNSA. V shed 5 bases and J shed 0 bases, with 14 bases lying between them. This CDR3 has 16 residues. CDR3 residues: CASSPSLQGSYNEQFF. As DNA, the CDR3 is TGTGCCAGCAGCCCGAGCCTACAAGGCTCCTACAATGAGCAGTTCTTC.

A remark on this clonotype: A far larger clone is only one base removed, so a read error is likely. The V call is TRBV11-1, the J call TRBJ1-2; D unresolved. This CDR3 is built from 14 residues. CDR1 and CDR2 from the germline V gene are SGHAT and FQDESV (reference sequence). CDR3 sequence reads: CAGSLYISDYGYTF. The CDR3 DNA sequence: TGTGCCGGCAGCTTATATATCAGTGACTATGGCTACACCTTC.

This clonotype was detected many times. The V and J genes are TRBV19 and TRBJ1-5; 7 bases are a match to TRBD1. V gave up 5 bases and J gave up 6 bases; unmatched junction bases: 7. CDR3 length: 14 residues. Germline CDR1 is LNHDA and CDR2 is SQIVND (reference sequence). CDR3 sequence: CASSARGQGQPQHF. DNA for the CDR3: TGTGCCAGTAGTGCTAGGGGGCAGGGTCAGCCCCAGCATTTT.

For this clonotype: It is likely a read error: a sequence one base away is far more abundant. J is TRBJ1-1 and V is TRBV7-9; 8 nucleotides line up with TRBD1. The ends lost 3 bases at V and 9 bases at J; junction bases unmatched: 9. The CDR3 has 14 residues. The germline V gene has CDR1 SEHNR and CDR2 FQNEAQ (reference sequence). CDR3 nucleotides: TGTGCCAGCAGCTTTGATGAGGCAGGGGGCAAAGCTTTCTTT. Amino acids: CASSFDEAGGKAFF. The full variable domain, its missing parts supplied by reference TRBV7-9 and TRBJ1-1, is DTGVSQNPRHKITKRGQNVTFRCDPISEHNRLYWYRQTLGQGPEFLTYFQNEAQLEKSRLLSDRFSAERPKGSFSTLEIQRTEQGDSAMYLCASSFDEAGGKAFFGQGTRLTVV.

Ten or more counts support this clonotype. This sequence joins TRBV7-2 and TRBJ2-6; D call uncertain. Trimming left V 1 base short and J 0 bases short, with 10 bases between. CDR3 length: 17 amino acids. CDR1 and CDR2 from the germline V gene are SGHTA and FQGNSA. The CDR3 reads CASSLGTANSGANVLTF. The CDR3 nucleotides are TGTGCCAGCAGCTTAGGAACGGCAAACTCTGGGGCCAACGTCCTGACTTTC.

Ten or more counts support this clonotype. V usage is TRBV5-6 and J usage is TRBJ2-2; D unclear. V lost 0 bases and J 6 bases, leaving 6 bases between the germline ends. This CDR3 is 13 amino acids long. CDR1 SGHDT and CDR2 YYEEEE come from the germline V gene. This chain's CDR3 is CASSLALAGELFF. CDR3 coding DNA: TGTGCCAGCAGCTTGGCCCTAGCCGGGGAGCTGTTTTTT.

There are many counts of this clonotype. The gene calls are TRBV2 and TRBJ1-4, with unresolved D. With 7 bases removed from V and 7 bases from J, the gap between germline ends came to 22 bases. There are 16 residues in the CDR3. Looked up from germline, CDR1 is SNHLY and CDR2 is FYNNEI. CDR3 coding DNA: TGTGCCAGCACCCAGGAGTCCTCTTGGAACGGTGAAAAACTGTTTTTT. Protein sequence: CASTQESSWNGEKLFF.